The T cell receptor beta chain under discussion was sequenced for a study of OX40 agonist ivuxolimab in advanced cancers. Study-wide results and limits: Normalized expansion of T-cell clones was also low for some nonresponders.

CDR3 size: 15 residues. Losses at the gene ends were 7 bases for V and 0 bases for J; bases not matched to a gene: 8. CDR1 and CDR2 (germline): GTSNPN, SVGIG (reference sequence). Systemic immunosuppression or a history of autoimmune disease excluded patients. A remark on this clone: Its antigen is unknown.

TCRdb's table, derived via immunoSEQ multiplex PCR, lists solely in-frame clones and lacks some. The data show approximately 70,000 clones, roughly 80% seen once. The chain joins TRBV30 to TRBJ1-3; 8 nucleotides agree with TRBD1. Sample: CD4+ or CD8+ T cells sorted from blood, taken in a trial of the OX40 agonist ivuxolimab. The source is an adult with an advanced solid tumor such as melanoma, head and neck, liver or kidney cancer. CDR3 DNA: TGTGCCTCGGGACAGGACATGCTCTCTGGAAACACCATATATTTT. This sequence encodes CASGQDMLSGNTIYF.